This T cell receptor beta chain was identified during a study of blood T cell repertoires in COVID-19 (dated by TCRdb to the early 2020s). About the full investigation: Samples from collaborators originated in the United States, Italy and Spain and spanned both the acute and convalescent phases of COVID-19. The dataset comprised deeply sampled blood TCRbeta repertoires from subjects exposed to, actively infected with, or recovered from COVID-19. A de-identified subject ID, COVID-19 status, age in years and sex were almost always included in the sample metadata. The samples were drawn from the first 160 participants of the ongoing ImmuneRACE study and from 1,254 subjects provided by 6 global collaborators. The prospective study material was composed of cDNA or gDNA derived from T cells, B-cell-depleted T cells, or PBMCs. Where available, HLA class I and class II types were obtained from metadata supplied by the sample provider rather than from assay-based typing. A freely available public database, intended as a resource for researchers studying the immune response to SARS-CoV-2, is where the repertoires were released.

Ten or more counts support this clone. There is no known antigen for this receptor. The record has no base qualities; no much larger clone is one base away. The V end gives up 4 bases and the J end 4 bases, leaving 8 bases in the junction not matched to a gene. From the cysteine up to the phenylalanine, the CDR3 has a length of 16 residues. Left in the record is the CDR3 DNA by itself, 48 bases read in frame from the first base. CDR1 and CDR2, looked up from the germline V gene (reference sequence), are LGHDT and YNNKEL. TCRbeta CDR3 regions were amplified from genomic DNA using the immunoSEQ Assay, a bias-controlled multiplex PCR. The source study handled its data this way. The number of nucleated cells in each sample was estimated from the amplification of reference gene primers within the assay. To quantify the absolute abundance of each unique TCRbeta CDR3 rearrangement, sequence reads were collapsed and filtered. For each sample, productive Simpson clonality was calculated by taking the square root of Simpson's diversity index across productive rearrangements. TCRdb mirrors the immuneACCESS table, restricted to in-frame sequences. Some clones are absent from its copies; in checked studies, under half trace to an unresolved V gene, and the reason for the others is unknown. V, J and clone size were drawn from that table, and D and trimming were deduced from the DNA. This sample comprises approximately 240,000 clones, about 83% of them detected only once. More than 5.5% of the sample is taken by the ten largest.

The paper's findings and limits, for the study overall: How much clinical and demographic metadata was included differed by source and by participant, and the metadata was provided uncurated.

Whole blood was collected in K2EDTA tubes by collaborating institutions according to the institutions' own protocols. For TCRbeta analysis, collaborator samples were shipped as frozen whole blood, as isolated PBMCs, or as DNA extracted from either sample type. The rearrangement joined TRBV3-1 (or the pseudogene TRBV3-2) to TRBJ2-2; 8 middle bases align to TRBD2. Sample: peripheral blood. The receptor was derived from a human donor in a cohort sampled during active COVID-19. The nucleotide sequence reads as follows: TGTGCCAGCAGCCTACAAACCGGGGGGGGCACCGGGGAGCTGTTTTTT. Translated, it gives CASSLQTGGGTGELFF.